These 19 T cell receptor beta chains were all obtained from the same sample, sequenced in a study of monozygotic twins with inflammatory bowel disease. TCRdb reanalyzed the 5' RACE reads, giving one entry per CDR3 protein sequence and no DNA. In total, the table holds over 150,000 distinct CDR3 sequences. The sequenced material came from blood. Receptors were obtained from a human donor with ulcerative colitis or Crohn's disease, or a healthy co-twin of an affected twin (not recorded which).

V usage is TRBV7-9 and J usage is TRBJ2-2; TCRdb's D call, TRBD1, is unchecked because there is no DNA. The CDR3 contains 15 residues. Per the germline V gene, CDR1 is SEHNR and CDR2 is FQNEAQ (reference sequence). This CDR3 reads CASSFRTGGIGELFF.

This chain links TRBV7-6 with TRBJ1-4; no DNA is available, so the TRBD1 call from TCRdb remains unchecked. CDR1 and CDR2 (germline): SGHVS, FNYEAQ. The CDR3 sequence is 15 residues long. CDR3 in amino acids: CASSPLGGANEKLFF.

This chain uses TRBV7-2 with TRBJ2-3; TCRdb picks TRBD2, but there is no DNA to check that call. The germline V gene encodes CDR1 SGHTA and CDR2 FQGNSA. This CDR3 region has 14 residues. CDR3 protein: CASSLGSVPDTQYF. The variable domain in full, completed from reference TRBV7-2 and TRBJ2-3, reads GAGVSQSPSNKVTEKGKDVELRCDPISGHTALYWYRQSLGQGLEFLIYFQGNSAPDKSGLPSDRFSAERTGGSVSTLTIQRTQQEDSAVYLCASSLGSVPDTQYFGPGTRLTVL.

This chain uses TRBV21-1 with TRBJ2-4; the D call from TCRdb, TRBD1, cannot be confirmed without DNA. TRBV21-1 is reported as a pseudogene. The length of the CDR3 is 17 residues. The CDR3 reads CASSPPGDRGTKNIQYF.

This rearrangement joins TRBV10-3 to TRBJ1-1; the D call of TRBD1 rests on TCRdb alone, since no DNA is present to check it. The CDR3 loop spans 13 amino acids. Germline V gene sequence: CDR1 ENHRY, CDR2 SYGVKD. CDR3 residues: CAAGTRTDTEAFF.

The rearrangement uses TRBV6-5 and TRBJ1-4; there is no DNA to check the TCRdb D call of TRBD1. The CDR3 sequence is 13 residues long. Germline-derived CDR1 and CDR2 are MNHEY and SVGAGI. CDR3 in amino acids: CASSPGLYEKLFF.

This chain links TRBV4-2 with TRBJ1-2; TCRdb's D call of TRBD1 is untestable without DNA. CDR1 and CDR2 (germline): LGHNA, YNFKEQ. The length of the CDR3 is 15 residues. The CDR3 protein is CASSQEGVQPYGYTF.

CDR3 amino acids: CASSIGSGSPSSYNEQFF. The chain links TRBV19 to TRBJ2-1; there is no DNA to check the TCRdb D call of TRBD2. The CDR3 is 18 residues long. Germline assignment: CDR1 LNHDA and CDR2 SQIVND (reference sequence).

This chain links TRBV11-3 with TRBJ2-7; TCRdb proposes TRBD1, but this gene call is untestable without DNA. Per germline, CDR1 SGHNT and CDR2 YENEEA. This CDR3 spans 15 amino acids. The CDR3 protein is CASSPPGQGAWEQYF.

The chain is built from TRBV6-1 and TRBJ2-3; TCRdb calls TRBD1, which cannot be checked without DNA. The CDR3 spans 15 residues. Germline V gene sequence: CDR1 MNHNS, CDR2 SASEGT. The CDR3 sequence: CASSGGQYSTDTQYF.

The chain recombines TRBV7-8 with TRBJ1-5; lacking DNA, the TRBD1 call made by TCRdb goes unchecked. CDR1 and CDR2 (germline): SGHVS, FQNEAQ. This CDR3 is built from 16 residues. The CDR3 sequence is CASSLDEQATNQPQHF.

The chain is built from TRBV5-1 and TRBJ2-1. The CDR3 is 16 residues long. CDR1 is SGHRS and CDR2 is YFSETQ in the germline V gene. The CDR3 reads CASSLGYLGSYNEQFF.

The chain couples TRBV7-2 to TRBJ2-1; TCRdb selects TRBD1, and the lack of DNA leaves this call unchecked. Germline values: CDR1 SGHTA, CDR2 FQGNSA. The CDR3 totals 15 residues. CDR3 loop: CASRLPGRDDNEQFF.

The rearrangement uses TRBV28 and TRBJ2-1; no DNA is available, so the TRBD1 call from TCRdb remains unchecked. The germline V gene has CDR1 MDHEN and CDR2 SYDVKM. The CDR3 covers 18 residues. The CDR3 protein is CASSPLWGARSSYNEQFF.

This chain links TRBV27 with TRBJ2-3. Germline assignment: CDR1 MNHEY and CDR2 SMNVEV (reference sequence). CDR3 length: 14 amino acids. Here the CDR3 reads CASSSKRSTDTQYF.

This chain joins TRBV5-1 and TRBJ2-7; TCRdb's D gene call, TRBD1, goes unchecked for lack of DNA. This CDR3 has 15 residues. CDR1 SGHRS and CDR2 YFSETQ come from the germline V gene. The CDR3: CASSLLGAETYEQYF.

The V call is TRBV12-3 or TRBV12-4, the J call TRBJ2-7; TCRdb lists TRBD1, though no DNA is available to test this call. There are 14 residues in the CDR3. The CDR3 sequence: CASSLAQGAYEQYF.

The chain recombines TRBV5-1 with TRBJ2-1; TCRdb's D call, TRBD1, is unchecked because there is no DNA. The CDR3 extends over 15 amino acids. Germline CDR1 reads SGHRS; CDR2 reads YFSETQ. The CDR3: CASSQGQGGNNEQFF.

CDR3 sequence: CASSLTVQEETQYF. The chain couples TRBV7-3 to TRBJ2-5. Germline V gene lookup returns CDR1 SGHTA and CDR2 FQGTGA. This CDR3 comprises 14 residues.